The 26 T cell receptor beta chains reported below all come from one sample, sequenced in a study of PD-L1 blockade in urothelial cancer. Profiling relied on immunoSEQ multiplex PCR, and the TCRdb table lists in-frame clones only, not all of them. The sample shows 68,000 or so clones, roughly 81% of them seen only once. Sample time point: pretreatment peripheral blood. The sequenced sample was PBMCs, obtained around atezolizumab (anti-PD-L1) treatment. Source of these receptors: a man between 65 and 80 years old with urothelial cancer.

This clone showed up just once. V gene TRBV7-9 combines with J gene TRBJ1-2, with D perhaps TRBD1 (5 bases). Per the germline V gene, CDR1 is SEHNR and CDR2 is FQNEAQ (reference sequence). The CDR3 spans 19 residues. V shed 4 bases and J shed 1 base, with 25 bases lying between them. This chain's CDR3 is CASSSLLQVTGGLNYGYTF. The CDR3 nucleotides are TGTGCCAGCAGCTCACTTCTTCAGGTAACAGGCGGTCTTAACTATGGCTACACCTTC. Full variable domain (outside the CDR3, taken from reference TRBV7-9 and TRBJ1-2): DTGVSQNPRHKITKRGQNVTFRCDPISEHNRLYWYRQTLGQGPEFLTYFQNEAQLEKSRLLSDRFSAERPKGSFSTLEIQRTEQGDSAMYLCASSSLLQVTGGLNYGYTFGSGTRLTVV.

The chain uses TRBV2 and TRBJ2-3; TRBD2 aligns across 9 bases. The CDR3 covers 15 residues. Germline CDR1 SNHLY, CDR2 FYNNEI. J lost 5 bases, V lost 7 bases, and 10 bases had no gene match. The CDR3 DNA reads as TGTGCCAGCAAGTTTGTAGCGGGAGCTGAAGATACGCAGTATTTT. It is translated as CASKFVAGAEDTQYF.

The J gene is TRBJ2-1, the V gene TRBV6-5; 8 nucleotides agree with TRBD2. This CDR3 spans 15 amino acids. With 5 bases clipped from V and 5 bases from J, the junction kept 8 bases outside the gene matches. Germline V CDR1 and CDR2: MNHEY, SVGAGI. Written as DNA, the CDR3 is TGTGCCAGCAGTCCGCCCGCGGGGGGCCACAATGAGCAGTTCTTC. It specifies CASSPPAGGHNEQFF.

V is TRBV7-8 and J is TRBJ2-7; 13 bases agree with TRBD2. Per the germline V gene, CDR1 is SGHVS and CDR2 is FQNEAQ. CDR3 length: 15 amino acids. V shed 5 bases and J 2 bases; nucleotides not matched to a gene: 3. The CDR3 sequence is CASSPGLAGPYEQYF. CDR3 nucleotide sequence: TGTGCCAGCAGCCCGGGACTAGCGGGACCCTACGAGCAGTACTTC. The full variable domain, with the rest looked up from reference TRBV7-8 and TRBJ2-7, is GAGVSQSPRYKVAKRGQDVALRCDPISGHVSLFWYQQALGQGPEFLTYFQNEAQLDKSGLPSDRFFAERPEGSVSTLKIQRTQQEDSAVYLCASSPGLAGPYEQYFGPGTRLTVT.

This clone occurred a few times. V usage is TRBV4-2 and J usage is TRBJ1-4; D unclear. There are 14 residues in the CDR3. CDR1 is LGHNA, CDR2 YNFKEQ, per germline. V gave up 0 bases and J gave up 5 bases, with 7 bases separating them. For the CDR3, the DNA is TGTGCCAGCAGCCAAGATGACATAAATGAAAAACTGTTTTTT. Translated, it gives CASSQDDINEKLFF.

The J gene is TRBJ1-3, the V gene TRBV5-1; D call uncertain. Deletions cut 4 bases from V and 0 bases from J, with 8 bases between. The CDR3 has 14 amino acids. Germline lookup yields CDR1 SGHRS and CDR2 YFSETQ. The CDR3 reads CASSLDNSGNTIYF. CDR3 bases: TGCGCCAGCAGCCTTGACAACTCTGGAAACACCATATATTTT.

Only a few counts were recorded for this clone. J is TRBJ2-5 and V is TRBV5-6; 9 positions agree with TRBD1. With 2 bases clipped from V and 5 bases from J, the junction kept 4 bases outside the gene matches. CDR1 SGHDT and CDR2 YYEEEE come from the germline V gene. CDR3 size: 14 residues. CDR3 coding DNA: TGTGCCAGCAGCTTAGACAGGGGGAGGGAGACCCAGTACTTC. Translating gives CASSLDRGRETQYF.

This sequence joins TRBV19 and TRBJ1-5, with TRBD1 as a possible D gene (5 bases). The germline V gene has CDR1 LNHDA and CDR2 SQIVND (reference sequence). V shed 6 bases and J shed 0 bases, with 18 bases lying between them. The CDR3 has 17 residues. CDR3: CASSTLTALDSNQPQHF. CDR3 nucleotides: TGTGCCAGTAGCACGCTGACAGCTCTGGATAGCAATCAGCCCCAGCATTTT.

This chain links TRBV7-3 with TRBJ1-1; D not certain. Germline-derived CDR1 and CDR2 are SGHTA and FQGTGA. The V gene lost 4 bases and the J gene lost 4 bases, with 10 bases spanning the gap. The CDR3 totals 13 residues. The CDR3 loop is CASSSAAGTEAFF. The CDR3 region has the DNA TGTGCCAGCAGCTCCGCCGCGGGCACTGAAGCTTTCTTT.

CDR3: CASSPTQASGLQYF. In DNA form, the CDR3 reads TGTGCCAGCAGCCCCACCCAAGCTAGCGGGCTGCAGTATTTT. This chain joins TRBV7-2 and TRBJ2-3; 8 nucleotides match TRBD2. This CDR3 region has 14 residues. J was trimmed by 11 bases and V by 5 bases; bases with no gene match: 12. Germline-derived CDR1 and CDR2 are SGHTA and FQGNSA.

V and J are TRBV19 and TRBJ1-2; D is perhaps TRBD1 (6 bases). Germline CDR1 LNHDA, CDR2 SQIVND (reference sequence). This CDR3 has 16 amino acids. Trimming took off 3 bases at V and 6 bases at J, with 20 bases between the two ends. CDR3 amino acids: CASSIRDPRGSDGYTF. The CDR3 DNA reads TGTGCCAGTAGTATTCGAGACCCCAGGGGATCGGATGGCTACACCTTC.

The J gene is TRBJ1-3, the V gene TRBV4-3; maybe TRBD1 (6 bases). The CDR3 has 17 residues. Germline CDR1 reads LGHNA; CDR2 reads YSLEER. The V end was cut by 1 base, the J end by 2 bases, with 15 bases between. The CDR3 DNA reads as TGCGCCAGCAGCCAAGTAAGTCCAGGGGCGACTGGAAACACCATATATTTT. Translation: CASSQVSPGATGNTIYF.

The chain uses TRBV9 and TRBJ1-2, with TRBD1 matching over 8 bases. Germline V gene lookup returns CDR1 SGDLS and CDR2 YYNGEE. The trim removed 1 base at V and 6 bases at J, leaving 11 bases unmatched. This CDR3 region has 16 residues. The CDR3 sequence: CASSVPREDRADGYTF. CDR3 sequence (DNA): TGTGCCAGCAGCGTACCCCGGGAGGACAGGGCGGATGGCTACACCTTC.

The V gene is TRBV10-2, the J gene TRBJ2-7, with 11 bases fitting TRBD2. Germline V gives CDR1 WSHSY, CDR2 SAAADI. V lost 2 bases, J lost 3 bases, and 0 bases stayed unmatched. This CDR3 has 14 residues. The CDR3 DNA follows: TGCGCCAGCAGTGAGACTAGCGGGAGCTACGAGCAGTACTTC. As protein: CASSETSGSYEQYF.

This clone came up once. V usage is TRBV2 and J usage is TRBJ1-2; TRBD1 is a possible D gene (6 bases). This CDR3 is 14 amino acids long. Trimming cost V 8 bases and J 2 bases, with 15 bases left between them. CDR1 and CDR2 (germline): SNHLY, FYNNEI. The CDR3, as DNA: TGTGCCAGCTCCGAAGACAGGTCCAACTATGGCTACACCTTC. Its protein product is CASSEDRSNYGYTF.

This chain joins TRBV11-3 and TRBJ1-4; 7 bases are shared with TRBD1. This CDR3 contains 15 residues. Per the germline V gene, CDR1 is SGHNT and CDR2 is YENEEA. J gave up 4 bases and V 5 bases, and 7 bases lay outside the gene matches. CDR3 sequence reads: CASSIRTGNNEKLFF. The CDR3 nucleotides read TGTGCCAGCAGCATAAGGACAGGCAATAATGAAAAACTGTTTTTT.

The genes are TRBV4-3 and TRBJ2-2, with TRBD2 matching 11 bases. Per germline, CDR1 LGHNA and CDR2 YSLEER. The length of the CDR3 is 16 residues. With V trimmed by 4 bases and J by 3 bases, 4 bases remained unmatched. The CDR3 DNA reads as TGCGCCAGCAGCCCCTTAGCGGGAGGGTACACCGGGGAGCTGTTTTTT. Its protein product is CASSPLAGGYTGELFF.

The chain carries TRBV5-5 and TRBJ2-7; 7 bases align to TRBD2. The CDR3 length is 12 residues. J was trimmed by 4 bases and V by 3 bases; bases with no gene match: 1. Germline V gene data show CDR1 as SGHKS and CDR2 as YYEKEE (reference sequence). The CDR3 coding sequence is TGTGCCAGCAGCTGGGGGGGATACGAGCAGTACTTC. This translates into CASSWGGYEQYF. Drawing the rest from reference TRBV5-5 and TRBJ2-7, the complete variable domain is DAGVTQSPTHLIKTRGQQVTLRCSPISGHKSVSWYQQVLGQGPQFIFQYYEKEERGRGNFPDRFSARQFPNYSSELNVNALLLGDSALYLCASSWGGYEQYFGPGTRLTVT.

The rearrangement joins TRBV10-3 to TRBJ2-3; 9 bases match TRBD2. The junction had 9 bases not matched to a gene; V was cut back by 2 bases and J by 0 bases. CDR3 size: 18 residues. Looked up from germline, CDR1 is ENHRY and CDR2 is SYGVKD. CDR3 sequence reads: CAISEGSSGEVSTDTQYF. The CDR3 DNA sequence: TGTGCCATCAGTGAGGGCTCTAGCGGGGAGGTTAGCACAGATACGCAGTATTTT.

This chain uses TRBV5-1 with TRBJ2-1, with 8 bases fitting TRBD2. V was clipped by 1 base and J by 2 bases; unmatched bases: 5. This CDR3 is 16 amino acids long. Germline V gene data show CDR1 as SGHRS and CDR2 as YFSETQ. CDR3: CASSLTVAGTYNEQFF. The CDR3 region has the DNA TGCGCCAGCAGCTTGACCGTAGCGGGAACCTACAATGAGCAGTTCTTC.

The chain links TRBV6-1 to TRBJ1-4; D call uncertain. V was clipped by 7 bases and J by 11 bases, with 14 bases between them. This CDR3 is built from 12 residues. Germline lookup yields CDR1 MNHNS and CDR2 SASEGT. The DNA for the CDR3 is TGTGCCAGCACCGACGGGGTAAGGAAACTGTTTTTT. Translating gives CASTDGVRKLFF.

J is TRBJ1-4 and V is TRBV5-1, with D possibly being TRBD1 (5 bases). From germline, CDR1 is SGHRS and CDR2 YFSETQ. The CDR3 runs 15 residues. Deletions cut 0 bases from V and 8 bases from J, with 14 bases between. The CDR3 loop is CASSLGPGSGEKLFF. The CDR3, as DNA: TGCGCCAGCAGCTTGGGGCCCGGGTCAGGGGAAAAACTGTTTTTT.

The CDR3 region is CASQTSGGSYEQYF. In DNA form, the CDR3 reads TGTGCCAGCCAGACTAGCGGGGGCTCCTACGAGCAGTACTTC. The chain carries TRBV28 and TRBJ2-7, with 12 positions matching TRBD2. Germline lookup yields CDR1 MDHEN and CDR2 SYDVKM. J gave up 0 bases and V 8 bases, and 2 bases lay outside the gene matches. The CDR3 is made up of 14 amino acids.

This rearrangement joins TRBV6-1 to TRBJ2-2, with TRBD1 identical over 9 bases. CDR3 size: 15 residues. The V segment lost 5 bases and the J segment 3 bases; nucleotides outside the gene matches: 4. The germline V gene encodes CDR1 MNHNS and CDR2 SASEGT. In DNA, the CDR3 is TGTGCCAGCAGTCAGACAGGGGGAGACACCGGGGAGCTGTTTTTT. Its translation: CASSQTGGDTGELFF.

This rearrangement joins TRBV9 to TRBJ2-3; TRBD1 aligns across 10 bases. Germline V gives CDR1 SGDLS, CDR2 YYNGEE. V lost 2 bases to trimming and J lost 2 bases; unmatched junction nucleotides: 2. The length of the CDR3 is 15 residues. Here the CDR3 DNA reads TGTGCCAGCAGCGTCGACAGGGGGCACACAGATACGCAGTATTTT. This codes for CASSVDRGHTDTQYF.

The chain couples TRBV19 to TRBJ2-2; the match to TRBD2 covers 7 bases. The J segment lost 5 bases and the V segment lost 5 bases, leaving 8 bases of the junction unmatched. The CDR3 contains 15 residues. Germline V gives CDR1 LNHDA, CDR2 SQIVND (reference sequence). As DNA, the CDR3 is TGTGCCAGTAGTCACACGGGGGGACGGACCGGGGAGCTGTTTTTT. It specifies CASSHTGGRTGELFF.